Each of the 19 T cell receptor beta chains below was sequenced from the same sample in a study of blood T cell repertoires in COVID-19. Generated by immunoSEQ multiplex PCR, the TCRdb table keeps only in-frame clones and is missing some. The sample shows under 450,000 clones, more than 75% of them seen only once. Sequencing was carried out using peripheral blood. The receptors here all came from a human donor with acute or convalescent COVID-19. The donor label of this sample is uncertain.

The chain joins TRBV10-3 to TRBJ1-2; possibly TRBD1 for D (5 bases). V shed 0 bases and J shed 1 base, with 9 bases lying between them. Per germline, CDR1 ENHRY and CDR2 SYGVKD. CDR3 length equals 15 residues. The DNA of the CDR3 is TGTGCCATCAGTGAGTCGGGGGGTTTTAACTATGGCTACACCTTC. Translating gives CAISESGGFNYGYTF.

V and J are TRBV4-1 and TRBJ2-3, with TRBD2 matching 11 bases. The J segment lost 3 bases and the V segment lost 8 bases, leaving 4 bases of the junction unmatched. CDR3 size: 14 residues. CDR1 is MGHRA, CDR2 YSYEKL, per germline. The CDR3 DNA reads TGCGCCAGCGGACCTAGCGGGGGGACAGATACGCAGTATTTT. Amino acids: CASGPSGGTDTQYF.

This sequence joins TRBV2 and TRBJ1-3, with TRBD1 as a possible D gene (6 bases). This CDR3 is built from 15 residues. V lost 6 bases to trimming and J lost 4 bases, with 16 bases between them. Germline loops: CDR1 SNHLY, CDR2 FYNNEI. The CDR3 DNA reads TGTGCCAGCAGCTGGACAGAAGGGGCCGGAAACACCATATATTTT. As protein: CASSWTEGAGNTIYF.

The table lists this clone with a count of one. V and J are TRBV3-1 (or the pseudogene TRBV3-2) and TRBJ1-3, with TRBD1 as a possible D gene (5 bases). Trimming pared 0 bases from V and 0 bases from J, leaving 12 bases between. The V gene's germline CDR1 is LGHDT and CDR2 YNNKEL (reference sequence). There are 17 residues in the CDR3. The CDR3 coding sequence is TGTGCCAGCAGCCAAGATTTGGGGGGAAGCTCTGGAAACACCATATATTTT. Translated: CASSQDLGGSSGNTIYF.

The V and J genes are TRBV5-1 and TRBJ2-5, with 7 bases matching TRBD2. The CDR3 totals 15 residues. CDR1 is SGHRS and CDR2 is YFSETQ in the germline V gene. Trimming took 4 bases from V and 0 from J; bases not matched to a gene: 6. CDR3 sequence (DNA): TGCGCCAGCAGCGGGGGGGACCCGTACCAAGAGACCCAGTACTTC. Translation gives CASSGGDPYQETQYF.

V gene TRBV18 combines with J gene TRBJ1-4, with 7 positions matching TRBD1. This CDR3 is 14 amino acids long. V gave up 4 bases and J gave up 7 bases; unmatched junction bases: 6. Per the germline V gene, CDR1 is KGHSH and CDR2 is LQKENI. The CDR3 here is CASSREGAGEKLFF. CDR3 nucleotide sequence: TGTGCCAGCTCACGCGAGGGGGCGGGTGAAAAACTGTTTTTT.

The chain joins TRBV24-1 to TRBJ1-2, with 8 bases identical to TRBD1. This CDR3 is built from 16 residues. Germline V gene sequence: CDR1 KGHDR, CDR2 SFDVKD. V shed 4 bases and J 4 bases; nucleotides not matched to a gene: 10. For the CDR3, the DNA is TGTGCCACCAGTGAACCTCCGGGACAGGTTAGCTATGGCTACACCTTC. As protein: CATSEPPGQVSYGYTF.

Worth noting for this clone: A read error may explain this, as a much larger clone is one base away. The rearrangement joins TRBV3-1 (or the pseudogene TRBV3-2) to TRBJ1-2; D is unclear. Germline V gives CDR1 LGHDT, CDR2 YNNKEL (reference sequence). This CDR3 spans 12 amino acids. Trimming shortened V by 1 base and J by 4 bases, and 4 bases separated the two germline ends. The CDR3 spells CASSQASYGYTF. CDR3 nucleotide sequence: TGTGCCAGCAGCCAAGCCTCCTATGGCTACACCTTC.

The chain has TRBV28 and TRBJ1-2; 7 nucleotides match TRBD1. CDR1 MDHEN and CDR2 SYDVKM come from the germline V gene. V lost 5 bases, J lost 5 bases, and 8 bases stayed unmatched. The CDR3 length is 14 residues. The CDR3 DNA is TGTGCCAGCAGTCTGCCGGGACAGAAATATGGCTACACCTTC. Residues: CASSLPGQKYGYTF.

The chain recombines TRBV6-5 with TRBJ2-3; possible D gene TRBD1, 6 bases. V lost 0 bases to trimming and J lost 0 bases, with 10 bases between them. CDR3 length equals 16 residues. In germline, CDR1 is MNHEY, CDR2 SVGAGI. The CDR3 bases are TGTGCCAGCAGTTACTCGGGACACCCAAGCACAGATACGCAGTATTTT. Protein: CASSYSGHPSTDTQYF.

Written as DNA, the CDR3 is TGTGCCAGCAGCTTCGGAGCCTACGAGCAGTACTTC. The encoded protein is CASSFGAYEQYF. The J gene is TRBJ2-7, the V gene TRBV7-8, with D unresolved. Germline assignment: CDR1 SGHVS and CDR2 FQNEAQ. The CDR3 consists of 12 residues. The V and J ends lost 3 bases and 2 bases respectively, with 5 bases between them.

The V gene is TRBV9, the J gene TRBJ2-2, with 7 bases aligning to TRBD2. Trimming removed 4 bases from V and 3 bases from J; junction bases left unmatched: 6. The CDR3 loop spans 15 amino acids. Germline CDR1 and CDR2: SGDLS and YYNGEE. As DNA, the CDR3 is TGTGCCAGCAGCTCCCTCGCGGGAGACACCGGGGAGCTGTTTTTT. This translates into CASSSLAGDTGELFF.

This clone was recorded once. This rearrangement joins TRBV5-1 to TRBJ1-2; the D gene is possibly TRBD1 (5 bases). V shed 3 bases and J shed 4 bases, with 19 bases lying between them. Germline loops: CDR1 SGHRS, CDR2 YFSETQ. This CDR3 contains 16 residues. The CDR3, as DNA: TGCGCCAGCAGCTGGGGCCTCGGTGTAGATGGCTATGGCTACACCTTC. Protein product: CASSWGLGVDGYGYTF.

The rearrangement joins TRBV7-2 to TRBJ2-7, with 7 bases lining up with TRBD2. The junction had 16 bases not matched to a gene; V was cut back by 5 bases and J by 3 bases. Germline V gene lookup returns CDR1 SGHTA and CDR2 FQGNSA. The CDR3 is 17 amino acids. This CDR3 is CASSLLRGGGSYYEQYF. The CDR3 nucleotides are TGTGCCAGCAGCCTTCTACGGGGTGGCGGGAGCTACTACGAGCAGTACTTC. The entire variable domain, with the rest obtained from reference TRBV7-2 and TRBJ2-7, is as follows: GAGVSQSPSNKVTEKGKDVELRCDPISGHTALYWYRQSLGQGLEFLIYFQGNSAPDKSGLPSDRFSAERTGGSVSTLTIQRTQQEDSAVYLCASSLLRGGGSYYEQYFGPGTRLTVT.

The V gene is TRBV11-2, the J gene TRBJ1-2; D gene ambiguous. Germline V gene lookup returns CDR1 SGHAT and CDR2 FQNNGV. V lost 5 bases and J lost 2, with 6 bases in between. The CDR3 loop spans 12 amino acids. The CDR3 DNA sequence: TGTGCCAGCAGCCAAATCAACTATGGCTACACCTTC. Its translation: CASSQINYGYTF.

This chain connects TRBV28 to TRBJ1-4; perhaps TRBD1 as D (5 bases). The ends were cut back, 6 bases at V and 7 bases at J, with 15 bases in the middle. CDR1 MDHEN and CDR2 SYDVKM come from the germline V gene. There are 14 residues in the CDR3. DNA for the CDR3: TGTGCCAGCAGGATCCCAGGGAGGACTGAAAAACTGTTTTTT. It is translated as CASRIPGRTEKLFF.

This chain uses TRBV24-1 with TRBJ1-1; TRBD1 might be the D (5 bases). Trimming took off 9 bases at V and 5 bases at J, with 18 bases between the two ends. Germline V lookup: CDR1 KGHDR, CDR2 SFDVKD. There are 14 residues in the CDR3. The CDR3 loop reads CATRFGPGGTEAFF. CDR3 in DNA: TGTGCCACCCGTTTCGGCCCCGGGGGAACTGAAGCTTTCTTT.

The chain recombines TRBV29-1 with TRBJ1-1; the D gene is possibly TRBD1 (5 bases). Germline values: CDR1 SQVTM, CDR2 ANQGSEA. V was pared by 4 bases and J by 4 bases, with 13 bases between. This CDR3 has 13 residues. CDR3 region: CSVGAGLTTEAFF. The DNA for the CDR3 is TGCAGCGTTGGGGCAGGGCTTACCACTGAAGCTTTCTTT.

The V call is TRBV19, the J call TRBJ2-1; no definite D call. This CDR3 spans 13 amino acids. The ends were cut back, 4 bases at V and 3 bases at J, with 7 bases in the middle. Germline loops: CDR1 LNHDA, CDR2 SQIVND (reference sequence). The CDR3 region is CASSRADYNEQFF. CDR3 DNA: TGTGCCAGTAGTAGGGCAGACTACAATGAGCAGTTCTTC.